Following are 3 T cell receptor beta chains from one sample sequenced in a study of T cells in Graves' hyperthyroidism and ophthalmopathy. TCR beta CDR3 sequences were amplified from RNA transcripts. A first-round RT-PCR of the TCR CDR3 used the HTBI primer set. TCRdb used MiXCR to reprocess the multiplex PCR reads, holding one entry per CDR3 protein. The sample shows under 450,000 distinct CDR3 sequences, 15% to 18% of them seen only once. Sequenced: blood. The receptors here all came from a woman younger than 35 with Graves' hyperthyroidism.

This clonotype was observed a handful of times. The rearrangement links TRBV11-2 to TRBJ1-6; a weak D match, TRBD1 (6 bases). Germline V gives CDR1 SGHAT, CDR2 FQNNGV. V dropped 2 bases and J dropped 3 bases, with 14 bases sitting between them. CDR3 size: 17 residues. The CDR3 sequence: CASSLSSGQGYNSPLHF. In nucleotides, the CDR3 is TGTGCCAGCAGCTTAAGCTCGGGACAAGGCTATAATTCACCCCTCCACTTT. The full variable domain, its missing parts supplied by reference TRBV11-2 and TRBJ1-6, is EAGVAQSPRYKIIEKRQSVAFWCNPISGHATLYWYQQILGQGPKLLIQFQNNGVVDDSQLPKDRFSAERLKGVDSTLKIQPAKLEDSAVYLCASSLSSGQGYNSPLHFGNGTRLTVT.

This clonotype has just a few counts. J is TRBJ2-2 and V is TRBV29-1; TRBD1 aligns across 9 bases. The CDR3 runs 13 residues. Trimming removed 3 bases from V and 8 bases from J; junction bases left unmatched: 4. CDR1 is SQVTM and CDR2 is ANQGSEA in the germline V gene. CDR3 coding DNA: TGCAGCGTTGAGACAGGGGGTAGTGGGGAGCTGTTTTTT. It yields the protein CSVETGGSGELFF.

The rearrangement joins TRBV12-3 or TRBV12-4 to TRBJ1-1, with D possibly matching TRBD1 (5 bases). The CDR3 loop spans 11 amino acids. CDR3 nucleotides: TGTTGGGGGTGGAAGAACACTGAAGCTTTCTTT. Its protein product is CWGWKNTEAFF.